The 2 T cell receptor beta chains given below trace back to one sample, sequenced in a study of cytomegalovirus exposure and HLA in healthy donors. Researchers ran the PCR with 60 Vbeta and 13 Jbeta primers. The assay was immunoSEQ multiplex PCR, and TCRdb's table has in-frame clones only and misses some. The sample shows around 160,000 clones, 80% to 85% of them seen only once. The sequenced material came from PBMCs. These TCRs come from a male donor in good health and CMV-seropositive.

This clone has only a few counts. This chain uses TRBV6-1 with TRBJ2-5; 10 nucleotides line up with TRBD2. The trim removed 2 bases at V and 0 bases at J, leaving 3 bases unmatched. Germline V gene sequence: CDR1 MNHNS, CDR2 SASEGT. The CDR3 runs 16 residues. CDR3 protein: CASSELAGDDQETQYF. DNA for the CDR3: TGTGCCAGCAGTGAACTAGCGGGAGACGACCAAGAGACCCAGTACTTC.

The table lists this clone with a few counts. The chain carries TRBV19 and TRBJ1-1; D unresolved. The CDR3 is 14 residues long. V lost 4 bases and J lost 1, with 10 bases in between. CDR1 is LNHDA and CDR2 is SQIVND in the germline V gene (reference sequence). CDR3 protein: CASSTSYGNTEAFF. The CDR3 DNA reads as TGTGCCAGTAGTACCTCTTACGGGAACACTGAAGCTTTCTTT.